The clone carrying this TCR beta chain has just a few counts. The same CDR3 arises from other DNA sequences in this sample as well. These data come from a study of control samples from healthy donors and cancer patients. Some clones are missing from TCRdb's copy, which holds only in-frame ones; the method was immunoSEQ multiplex PCR. The data contain 150,000 to 200,000 clones, 90% to 95% of them singletons. The V end was cut by 1 base, the J end by 4 bases, with 8 bases between. The length of the CDR3 is 13 residues. This clonotype was sampled from a woman in her twenties or thirties in good health. The V call is TRBV12-3 or TRBV12-4, the J call TRBJ2-7; tentatively, D is TRBD2 (6 bases). The material sequenced was blood. The CDR3 region is CASSLGLAYEQYF. The CDR3 DNA follows: TGTGCCAGCAGTTTAGGGCTAGCGTACGAGCAGTACTTC.